What follows are 6 T cell receptor beta chains derived from one specimen sequenced in a study of blood T cell repertoires in COVID-19. The repertoire was sequenced with immunoSEQ multiplex PCR; TCRdb's copy has only in-frame clones and lacks some. The profile shows nearly 400,000 clones, 85% to 90% of them singletons. The specimen sequenced was PBMCs or T cells enriched from blood (not recorded which). These receptors were collected from a young woman who had recovered from COVID-19.

V usage is TRBV19 and J usage is TRBJ2-1; 9 bases fit TRBD1. CDR1 and CDR2 (germline): LNHDA, SQIVND (reference sequence). V dropped 0 bases and J dropped 5; count of bases not matched to a gene: 5. This CDR3 spans 16 amino acids. The CDR3: CASSIDGGQGNNEQFF. The DNA of the CDR3 is TGTGCCAGTAGTATAGATGGGGGACAGGGCAACAATGAGCAGTTCTTC. The whole variable domain, remainder taken from reference TRBV19 and TRBJ2-1, is DGGITQSPKYLFRKEGQNVTLSCEQNLNHDAMYWYRQDPGQGLRLIYYSQIVNDFQKGDIAEGYSVSREKKESFPLTVTSAQKNPTAFYLCASSIDGGQGNNEQFFGPGTRLTVL.

The rearrangement joins TRBV10-3 to TRBJ1-2, with 7 bases aligning to TRBD1. Germline CDR1 reads ENHRY; CDR2 reads SYGVKD. Unmatched junction bases numbered 5, after V lost 6 bases and J lost 7 bases. The CDR3 is 12 amino acids. Written as DNA, the CDR3 is TGTGCCATCAGCCACAGGGGACCTGGCTACACCTTC. It encodes CAISHRGPGYTF.

The rearrangement links TRBV15 to TRBJ2-7, with TRBD1 as a possible D gene (6 bases). There are 18 residues in the CDR3. V was pared by 0 bases and J by 3 bases, with 21 bases between. From germline, CDR1 is LNHNV and CDR2 YYDKDF (reference sequence). The CDR3 DNA follows: TGTGCCACCAGCAGAGATCGTTGGGGTGGGGACATAAGCTACGAGCAGTACTTC. The encoded protein is CATSRDRWGGDISYEQYF.

Only one count was recorded for this clone. The chain links TRBV5-4 to TRBJ1-3, with 7 bases that match TRBD1. The J segment lost 0 bases and the V segment lost 4 bases, leaving 1 base of the junction unmatched. The CDR3 consists of 14 residues. Germline assignment: CDR1 SGHNT and CDR2 YYREEE (reference sequence). This CDR3 reads CASSGTASGNTIYF. Written as DNA, the CDR3 is TGTGCCAGCAGCGGGACAGCCTCTGGAAACACCATATATTTT. Supplemented by reference TRBV5-4 and TRBJ1-3, the full variable domain reads ETGVTQSPTHLIKTRGQQVTLRCSSQSGHNTVSWYQQALGQGPQFIFQYYREEENGRGNFPPRFSGLQFPNYSSELNVNALELDDSALYLCASSGTASGNTIYFGEGSWLTVV.

The chain employs TRBV21-1 and TRBJ2-7; the table's D call of TRBD1 was not tested on the DNA. TRBV21-1 is designated a pseudogene. The CDR3 covers 14 residues. The CDR3 DNA follows: TGTGCCAACTCCGGTGGGCCATTCTCCTACGAGCAGTACTTC. It encodes CANSGGPFSYEQYF.

V gene TRBV24-1 combines with J gene TRBJ2-2; the match to TRBD2 covers 8 bases. With 4 bases clipped from V and 4 bases from J, the junction kept 4 bases outside the gene matches. Per germline, CDR1 KGHDR and CDR2 SFDVKD. This CDR3 spans 15 amino acids. For the CDR3, the DNA is TGTGCCACCAGTGAACCGGGACTAGGCACCGGGGAGCTGTTTTTT. It specifies CATSEPGLGTGELFF.